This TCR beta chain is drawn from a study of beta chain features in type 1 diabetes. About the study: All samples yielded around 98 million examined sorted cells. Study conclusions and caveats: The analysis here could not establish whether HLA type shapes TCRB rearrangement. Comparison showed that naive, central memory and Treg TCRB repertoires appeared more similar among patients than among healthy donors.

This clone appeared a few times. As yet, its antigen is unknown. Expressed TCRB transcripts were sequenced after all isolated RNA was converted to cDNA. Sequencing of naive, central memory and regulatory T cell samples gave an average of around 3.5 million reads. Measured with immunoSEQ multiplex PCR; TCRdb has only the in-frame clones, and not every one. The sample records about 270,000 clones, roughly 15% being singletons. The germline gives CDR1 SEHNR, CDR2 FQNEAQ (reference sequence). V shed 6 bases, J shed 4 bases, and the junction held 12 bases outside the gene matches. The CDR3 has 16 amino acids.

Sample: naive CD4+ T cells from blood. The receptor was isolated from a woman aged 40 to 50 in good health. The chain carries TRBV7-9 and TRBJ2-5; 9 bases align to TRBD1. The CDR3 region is CASRPPGQGQRETQYF. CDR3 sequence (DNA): TGTGCCAGCAGACCACCGGGACAGGGTCAGCGAGAGACCCAGTACTTC. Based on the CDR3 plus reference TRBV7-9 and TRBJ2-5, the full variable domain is DTGVSQNPRHKITKRGQNVTFRCDPISEHNRLYWYRQTLGQGPEFLTYFQNEAQLEKSRLLSDRFSAERPKGSFSTLEIQRTEQGDSAMYLCASRPPGQGQRETQYFGPGTRLLVL.